The present TCR beta chain was sequenced within a study of blood T cell repertoires in COVID-19. Study-level information: COVID-19 samples, acute and convalescent, were from the United States, Italy and Spain.

Original analysis: By means of reference gene primer amplification, nucleated cell counts were estimated. Only in-frame clones appear in the TCRdb table, and some are missing; sequencing was by immunoSEQ multiplex PCR. The V and J calls and clone size were taken over from that table, and D and trimming were inferred from the DNA. The sample records 99,000 or so clones, roughly 79% being singletons. The V gene lost 5 bases and the J gene lost 9 bases, with 22 bases spanning the gap. The germline CDR1 and CDR2 sequences are GTSNPN and SVGIG (reference sequence). The CDR3 loop spans 14 amino acids. This chain joins TRBV30 and TRBJ1-1, with D perhaps TRBD1 (5 bases). The TCR sequence derives from a woman between 65 and 79 years old with acute or convalescent COVID-19. The sample comprised peripheral blood. The CDR3 here is CAWAPISSSDKAFF. DNA for the CDR3: TGTGCCTGGGCACCTATTTCTAGTTCGGACAAAGCTTTCTTT. The whole variable domain, filled in from reference TRBV30 and TRBJ1-1, reads SQTIHQWPATLVQPVGSPLSLECTVEGTSNPNLYWYRQAAGRGLQLLFYSVGIGQISSEVPQNLSASRPQDRQFILSSKKLLLSDSGFYLCAWAPISSSDKAFFGQGTRLTVV.